One sample yielded the 23 T cell receptor beta chains listed below, sequenced in a study of blood T cell repertoires in COVID-19. TCRdb's table, derived via immunoSEQ multiplex PCR, lists solely in-frame clones and lacks some. Of some 250,000 clones listed, approximately 85% are singletons. Source material: peripheral blood. The source is a man older than 75 with acute or convalescent COVID-19.

This sequence joins TRBV19 and TRBJ1-2; 10 bases fit TRBD1. The V gene's germline CDR1 is LNHDA and CDR2 SQIVND (reference sequence). The CDR3 contains 13 residues. The V segment lost 6 bases and the J segment 8 bases; nucleotides outside the gene matches: 6. The chain's CDR3 is CASRDRGQSGYTF. Written as DNA, the CDR3 is TGTGCCAGTAGAGACAGGGGGCAATCAGGCTACACCTTC.

This chain joins TRBV27 and TRBJ1-1; 8 bases align to TRBD1. From germline, CDR1 is MNHEY and CDR2 SMNVEV (reference sequence). The CDR3 loop spans 14 amino acids. V was clipped by 3 bases and J by 7 bases; unmatched bases: 7. CDR3 in DNA: TGTGCCAGCAGTTTCGGACAGGGAGGCGGTGAAGCTTTCTTT. As protein: CASSFGQGGGEAFF.

The V and J genes are TRBV19 and TRBJ1-6; D unclear. This CDR3 is 13 amino acids long. Germline V gives CDR1 LNHDA, CDR2 SQIVND (reference sequence). V was trimmed by 7 bases and J by 0 bases, leaving 4 bases between them. CDR3 in amino acids: CASTSSYNSPLHF. CDR3 DNA sequence: TGTGCCAGTACGAGCTCCTATAATTCACCCCTCCACTTT.

This chain links TRBV20-1 with TRBJ2-1; 11 nucleotides line up with TRBD2. V dropped 3 bases and J dropped 8; count of bases not matched to a gene: 3. Looked up from germline, CDR1 is DFQATT and CDR2 is SNEGSKA (reference sequence). The CDR3 is 13 residues long. CDR3 sequence: CSASSGRAYEQFF. The CDR3 DNA sequence: TGCAGTGCTAGTAGCGGGAGGGCCTATGAGCAGTTCTTC.

The CDR3 region is CASSLGIGYGYTF. CDR3 coding DNA: TGCGCCAGCAGCTTGGGTATCGGGTATGGCTACACCTTC. The J gene is TRBJ1-2, the V gene TRBV5-1, with no clear D. Deletions cut 0 bases from V and 5 bases from J, with 8 bases between. There are 13 residues in the CDR3. CDR1 and CDR2 (germline): SGHRS, YFSETQ.

This rearrangement joins TRBV19 to TRBJ1-1; no clear D gene. V lost 6 bases and J 4 bases, leaving 18 bases between the germline ends. CDR1 and CDR2 (germline): LNHDA, SQIVND (reference sequence). The CDR3 is made up of 15 amino acids. The CDR3 is CASRRSGWAGTEAFF. The DNA for the CDR3 is TGTGCCAGTAGAAGAAGCGGGTGGGCTGGCACTGAAGCTTTCTTT.

V gene TRBV7-6 combines with J gene TRBJ2-1, with 10 positions matching TRBD2. V dropped 5 bases and J dropped 10; count of bases not matched to a gene: 8. Germline assignment: CDR1 SGHVS and CDR2 FNYEAQ. The CDR3 extends over 14 amino acids. CDR3 in amino acids: CASSPELLAGEQFF. As DNA, the CDR3 is TGTGCCAGCAGCCCCGAATTACTAGCGGGAGAGCAGTTCTTC.

The chain links TRBV12-5 to TRBJ2-1; 9 nucleotides agree with TRBD1. CDR1 and CDR2 (germline): LGHNT, FRNRAP. The CDR3 has 15 residues. J gave up 5 bases and V 5 bases, and 7 bases lay outside the gene matches. CDR3: CASGPGTGINNEQFF. In DNA, the CDR3 is TGTGCTAGTGGTCCCGGGACAGGGATAAACAATGAGCAGTTCTTC.

This clone has only one observation. The CDR3 reads CASSPPITRVADTQYF. Here the CDR3 DNA reads TGTGCCAGCAGCCCCCCGATTACTCGGGTCGCAGATACGCAGTATTTT. The chain uses TRBV11-2 and TRBJ2-3; no firm D call. Trimming took 5 bases from V and 4 from J, leaving 19 bases between them. CDR3 length: 16 amino acids. CDR1 and CDR2 (germline): SGHAT, FQNNGV.

The chain links TRBV5-1 to TRBJ2-5; 8 bases agree with TRBD2. The V and J ends lost 4 bases and 1 base, in that order; junction bases with no gene match: 6. Germline V lookup: CDR1 SGHRS, CDR2 YFSETQ. CDR3 length: 15 residues. The CDR3 bases are TGCGCCAGCAGCAACGGGAGGGGGGCCCAAGAGACCCAGTACTTC. Its protein product is CASSNGRGAQETQYF.

The genes are TRBV2 and TRBJ1-1; D unclear. V lost 5 bases and J lost 5, with 18 bases in between. CDR3 length equals 15 residues. Per germline, CDR1 SNHLY and CDR2 FYNNEI. CDR3 residues: CASSQIITGGTEAFF. The CDR3 DNA sequence: TGTGCCAGCAGTCAAATTATAACGGGAGGGACTGAAGCTTTCTTT. The full variable domain, with the rest looked up from reference TRBV2 and TRBJ1-1, is EPEVTQTPSHQVTQMGQEVILRCVPISNHLYFYWYRQILGQKVEFLVSFYNNEISEKSEIFDDQFSVERPDGSNFTLKIRSTKLEDSAMYFCASSQIITGGTEAFFGQGTRLTVV.

The genes are TRBV6-5 and TRBJ1-6; a possible D gene is TRBD1 (6 bases). This CDR3 has 16 residues. Trimming stripped 3 bases from V and 10 bases from J, with 19 bases between. Germline V gives CDR1 MNHEY, CDR2 SVGAGI. The CDR3 DNA reads as TGTGCCAGCAGTTATCTGGACAGCGTTATGGAGTCACCCCTCCACTTT. Protein sequence: CASSYLDSVMESPLHF.

V is TRBV3-1 (or the pseudogene TRBV3-2) and J is TRBJ1-2, with TRBD1 matching over 10 bases. CDR1 and CDR2 (germline): LGHDT, YNNKEL (reference sequence). V was clipped by 4 bases and J by 4 bases; unmatched bases: 27. The CDR3 is 22 amino acids. CDR3 sequence (DNA): TGTGCCAGCAGCCTAACAGCGGGACAGGGGACGTTGGGCGTCCGGCAGATCTATGGCTACACCTTC. Encoded protein: CASSLTAGQGTLGVRQIYGYTF.

The gene calls are TRBV27 and TRBJ1-5; the D gene is possibly TRBD1 (5 bases). CDR1 is MNHEY, CDR2 SMNVEV, per germline (reference sequence). The CDR3 loop spans 12 amino acids. The CDR3 bases are TGTGAGGGGTTTGAGAGCAATCAGCCCCAGCATTTT. The encoded protein is CEGFESNQPQHF.

V gene TRBV19 combines with J gene TRBJ1-5, with a possible D match to TRBD1 (5 bases). Germline-derived CDR1 and CDR2 are LNHDA and SQIVND (reference sequence). CDR3 length equals 17 residues. Between the trimmed V and J ends, which lost 1 base and 1 base, there was a span of 14 bases. Written as DNA, the CDR3 is TGTGCCAGTAGTATAGTCCGGGCCCAGGGCAGCAATCAGCCCCAGCATTTT. It specifies CASSIVRAQGSNQPQHF. Variable domain in full (rest from reference TRBV19 and TRBJ1-5): DGGITQSPKYLFRKEGQNVTLSCEQNLNHDAMYWYRQDPGQGLRLIYYSQIVNDFQKGDIAEGYSVSREKKESFPLTVTSAQKNPTAFYLCASSIVRAQGSNQPQHFGDGTRLSIL.

This chain uses TRBV5-1 with TRBJ2-7; TRBD1 aligns across 7 bases. Germline-derived CDR1 and CDR2 are SGHRS and YFSETQ. This CDR3 has 14 amino acids. Trimming at V came to 0 bases and at J to 3 bases, leaving 3 bases not matched to a gene. CDR3 sequence (DNA): TGCGCCAGCAGCTTGGGAGGGGGCCTCTACGAGCAGTACTTC. Amino acids: CASSLGGGLYEQYF.

The J gene is TRBJ2-7, the V gene TRBV28; 7 bases line up with TRBD2. The CDR3 totals 17 residues. J gave up 2 bases and V 3 bases, and 13 bases lay outside the gene matches. Germline CDR1 and CDR2: MDHEN and SYDVKM. The CDR3 protein is CASSLLPRGTNTYEQYF. In nucleotides, the CDR3 is TGTGCCAGCAGTTTGCTTCCTCGGGGGACTAACACCTACGAGCAGTACTTC.

The V call is TRBV18, the J call TRBJ2-2; D gene uncertain. CDR1 and CDR2 from the germline V gene are KGHSH and LQKENI. The ends were cut back, 5 bases at V and 4 bases at J, with 14 bases in the middle. The length of the CDR3 is 15 residues. The CDR3 DNA sequence: TGTGCCAGCTCATCTACCGAGTCTCCCACCGGGGAGCTGTTTTTT. Protein sequence: CASSSTESPTGELFF. The complete variable domain, with remaining parts taken from reference TRBV18 and TRBJ2-2, reads NAGVMQNPRHLVRRRGQEARLRCSPMKGHSHVYWYRQLPEEGLKFMVYLQKENIIDESGMPKERFSAEFPKEGPSILRIQQVVRGDSAAYFCASSSTESPTGELFFGEGSRLTVL.

The chain links TRBV19 to TRBJ1-3; no firm D call. Germline V gives CDR1 LNHDA, CDR2 SQIVND (reference sequence). The CDR3 contains 15 residues. Trimming shortened V by 4 bases and J by 0 bases, and 10 bases separated the two germline ends. The CDR3 sequence: CASSSGGFSGNTIYF. As DNA, the CDR3 is TGTGCCAGTAGTAGCGGCGGCTTCTCTGGAAACACCATATATTTT.

This clone came up a few times. V is TRBV15 and J is TRBJ1-4; 8 nucleotides align to TRBD1. Trimming at V came to 0 bases and at J to 8 bases, leaving 11 bases not matched to a gene. Germline V gives CDR1 LNHNV, CDR2 YYDKDF (reference sequence). The CDR3 is 17 residues long. The CDR3 loop is CATSRDPGQGPWEKLFF. In DNA form, the CDR3 reads TGTGCCACCAGCAGAGACCCCGGACAGGGTCCCTGGGAAAAACTGTTTTTT.

The V call is TRBV5-1, the J call TRBJ1-2; 7 positions match TRBD1. The V gene's germline CDR1 is SGHRS and CDR2 YFSETQ. CDR3 length: 13 residues. V was clipped by 4 bases and J by 8 bases; unmatched bases: 8. DNA of the CDR3: TGCGCCAGCAGCCAAGACAGGGTGGAGGGCTACACCTTC. Its protein product is CASSQDRVEGYTF.

The J gene is TRBJ1-2, the V gene TRBV10-3, with no clear D. The CDR3 is made up of 13 amino acids. The germline V and J ends were trimmed by 0 bases and 5 bases, with 7 bases remaining between them. Per the germline V gene, CDR1 is ENHRY and CDR2 is SYGVKD. In nucleotides, the CDR3 is TGTGCCATCAGTGAGTCCCCTCTTTATGGCTACACCTTC. Translation gives CAISESPLYGYTF.

The gene calls are TRBV2 and TRBJ2-2, with TRBD1 matching over 9 bases. The germline V gene encodes CDR1 SNHLY and CDR2 FYNNEI. This CDR3 comprises 15 residues. V gave up 6 bases and J gave up 4 bases; unmatched junction bases: 6. The CDR3 nucleotides are TGTGCCAGCAGAGCGGACAGGGGTAGCACCGGGGAGCTGTTTTTT. Translated: CASRADRGSTGELFF.